The 23 T cell receptor beta chains below come from one sample, sequenced in a study of T cell responses to AZD1222 COVID-19 vaccine. Only in-frame clones appear in the TCRdb table, and some are missing; sequencing was by immunoSEQ multiplex PCR. The sample contains 100,000 or so clones, 88% of which appear only once. Source: peripheral blood, taken on day 0 of AZD1222 vaccination. All receptors derive from an adult in good health.

The gene calls are TRBV7-9 and TRBJ2-3; D possibly matches TRBD1 or TRBD2 (5 bases each). Germline V gene data show CDR1 as SEHNR and CDR2 as FQNEAQ (reference sequence). The CDR3 sequence is 17 residues long. V was shortened by 0 bases and J by 2 bases, with 15 bases between the two germline ends. CDR3 sequence (DNA): TGTGCCAGCAGCTTAGCATTGATGAGGGGTAACACAGATACGCAGTATTTT. This encodes CASSLALMRGNTDTQYF.

The gene calls are TRBV5-1 and TRBJ2-1; 13 nucleotides agree with TRBD2. In germline, CDR1 is SGHRS, CDR2 YFSETQ. CDR3 length: 17 amino acids. Trimming cost V 5 bases and J 5 bases; bases outside gene matches: 10. The CDR3 is CASSRQGTSGIDNEQFF. The CDR3 DNA reads as TGCGCCAGCAGTCGACAGGGGACTAGCGGGATCGACAATGAGCAGTTCTTC. The entire variable domain, with the rest obtained from reference TRBV5-1 and TRBJ2-1, is as follows: KAGVTQTPRYLIKTRGQQVTLSCSPISGHRSVSWYQQTPGQGLQFLFEYFSETQRNKGNFPGRFSGRQFSNSRSEMNVSTLELGDSALYLCASSRQGTSGIDNEQFFGPGTRLTVL.

The chain's CDR3 is CASSPGQGFYHSPLHF. As DNA, the CDR3 is TGTGCCAGCAGCCCCGGACAGGGTTTTTACCATTCACCCCTCCACTTT. The chain couples TRBV11-2 to TRBJ1-6, with TRBD1 matching 8 bases. This CDR3 is 16 amino acids long. The ends lost 5 bases at V and 8 bases at J; junction bases unmatched: 11. The germline gives CDR1 SGHAT, CDR2 FQNNGV.

This sequence joins TRBV5-4 and TRBJ1-2; unclear D gene. Trimming removed 5 bases from V and 6 bases from J, with 17 bases in between. The length of the CDR3 is 14 residues. CDR1 and CDR2 (germline): SGHNT, YYREEE (reference sequence). This CDR3 reads CASSGVISPNGYTF. In DNA form, the CDR3 reads TGTGCCAGCAGTGGGGTGATCAGCCCCAATGGCTACACCTTC.

The chain recombines TRBV2 with TRBJ2-7; 7 positions match TRBD2. Germline CDR1 SNHLY, CDR2 FYNNEI. The V and J ends lost 1 base and 12 bases, in that order; junction bases with no gene match: 12. The CDR3 length is 14 residues. In nucleotides, the CDR3 is TGTGCCAGCAGTGAAGGGGTAGCCCGGGAGGTCGTGTACTTC. This gives the protein CASSEGVAREVVYF.

The genes are TRBV29-1 and TRBJ2-3; D is perhaps TRBD1 (6 bases). The CDR3 is 11 amino acids. V lost 6 bases, J lost 6 bases, and 10 bases lay in between. The germline V gene has CDR1 SQVTM and CDR2 ANQGSEA. Written as DNA, the CDR3 is TGCAGCGTACAGGGTCTCGATACGCAGTATTTT. This gives the protein CSVQGLDTQYF.

This chain links TRBV3-1 (or the pseudogene TRBV3-2) with TRBJ2-5; 16 bases map to TRBD2. The junction had 11 bases not matched to a gene; V was cut back by 3 bases and J by 4 bases. In germline, CDR1 is LGHDT, CDR2 YNNKEL (reference sequence). The CDR3 runs to 19 residues. In nucleotides, the CDR3 is TGTGCCAGCAGCCATACCCTGGGACTAGCGGGAGGGAGGGGAGAGACCCAGTACTTC. Encoded protein: CASSHTLGLAGGRGETQYF.

CDR3 in amino acids: CATRQVDNSPLHF. CDR3 bases: TGTGCCACTCGACAGGTGGATAATTCACCCCTCCACTTT. The rearrangement joins TRBV19 to TRBJ1-6; TRBD1 might be the D (6 bases). This CDR3 has 13 amino acids. Trimming took off 10 bases at V and 5 bases at J, with 12 bases between the two ends. CDR1 and CDR2 from the germline V gene are LNHDA and SQIVND (reference sequence).

The chain couples TRBV30 to TRBJ1-5; a weak D match, TRBD1 (5 bases). V was shortened by 7 bases and J by 0 bases, with 13 bases between the two germline ends. This CDR3 region has 14 residues. CDR1 is GTSNPN, CDR2 SVGIG, per germline (reference sequence). The CDR3 DNA reads TGTGCCTCCCCCCAGGGTTCTAGCAATCAGCCCCAGCATTTT. Amino acids: CASPQGSSNQPQHF.

This clone was seen a handful of times. V usage is TRBV7-2 and J usage is TRBJ1-5, with TRBD1 as a possible D gene (5 bases). Trimming took 0 bases from V and 4 from J, leaving 10 bases between them. Germline V CDR1 and CDR2: SGHTA, FQGNSA. This CDR3 region has 15 residues. The CDR3 DNA sequence: TGTGCCAGCAGCTTAGCGGGACCAAATAATCAGCCCCAGCATTTT. Its translation is CASSLAGPNNQPQHF.

The chain recombines TRBV10-3 with TRBJ2-3, with 10 positions matching TRBD2. Losses at the gene ends were 0 bases for V and 4 bases for J; bases not matched to a gene: 10. Germline lookup yields CDR1 ENHRY and CDR2 SYGVKD. The CDR3 is 18 amino acids. For the CDR3, the DNA is TGTGCCATCAGTGAGTCGGGTCTAGCGGGGGCCTTAGCAGATACGCAGTATTTT. This encodes CAISESGLAGALADTQYF.

This chain joins TRBV5-1 and TRBJ2-5, with D possibly TRBD1 on 6 matching bases. V was trimmed by 5 bases and J by 0 bases, leaving 11 bases between them. Germline assignment: CDR1 SGHRS and CDR2 YFSETQ. The CDR3 covers 14 residues. CDR3 bases: TGCGCCAGCAGATATGACAGGAACCAAGAGACCCAGTACTTC. It codes for CASRYDRNQETQYF.

The chain uses TRBV6-1 and TRBJ1-2; 9 bases line up with TRBD1. The CDR3 length is 16 residues. Germline V CDR1 and CDR2: MNHNS, SASEGT. V lost 4 bases and J lost 4; bases outside the gene matches: 10. CDR3 region: CASSGPGTGSGYGYTF. The CDR3 DNA reads as TGTGCCAGCAGTGGACCCGGGACAGGGTCGGGCTATGGCTACACCTTC.

This clone was detected a few times. This chain connects TRBV9 to TRBJ2-7, with 7 bases aligning to TRBD2. V lost 4 bases and J lost 7; bases outside the gene matches: 5. Germline assignment: CDR1 SGDLS and CDR2 YYNGEE. CDR3 size: 12 residues. The CDR3 is CASSPTGREQYF. Written as DNA, the CDR3 is TGTGCCAGCAGCCCAACCGGGAGGGAGCAGTACTTC.

The chain uses TRBV21-1 and TRBJ2-1; no check of the table's D call, TRBD2, against the DNA was made. TRBV21-1 is a recognized pseudogene. The CDR3 is 15 residues long. CDR3 in amino acids: CASGPDRGSYNEQFF. The CDR3 DNA reads TGTGCCAGCGGCCCTGACCGGGGCTCCTACAATGAGCAGTTCTTC.

V gene TRBV4-3 combines with J gene TRBJ2-2; D could derive from TRBD1 or TRBD2 (5 bases each). The germline CDR1 and CDR2 sequences are LGHNA and YSLEER. V lost 0 bases, J lost 1 base, and 9 bases lay in between. The CDR3 length is 16 residues. The CDR3 nucleotides are TGCGCCAGCAGCCAAGATAGGGGACGGAACACCGGGGAGCTGTTTTTT. It specifies CASSQDRGRNTGELFF.

This chain uses TRBV19 with TRBJ1-5, with 7 bases identical to TRBD1. Unmatched junction bases numbered 5, after V lost 6 bases and J lost 0 bases. CDR1 and CDR2 from the germline V gene are LNHDA and SQIVND (reference sequence). The CDR3 contains 15 residues. The CDR3 DNA sequence: TGTGCCAGTAGGGAGGGACAGTTTAGCAATCAGCCCCAGCATTTT. It yields the protein CASREGQFSNQPQHF.

The gene calls are TRBV2 and TRBJ2-7; the D gene is possibly TRBD1 (6 bases). This CDR3 comprises 13 residues. CDR1 is SNHLY and CDR2 is FYNNEI in the germline V gene. Trimming removed 3 bases at V and 1 base at J, with 7 bases between. In DNA form, the CDR3 reads TGTGCCAGCAGTGACGGACAGTCCTACGAGCAGTACTTC. Translating gives CASSDGQSYEQYF.

CDR3: CASSQKSAATNEKLFF. The DNA for the CDR3 is TGCGCCAGCAGCCAGAAGTCAGCAGCAACTAATGAAAAACTGTTTTTT. This sequence joins TRBV4-3 and TRBJ1-4; D unresolved. This CDR3 has 16 amino acids. Per the germline V gene, CDR1 is LGHNA and CDR2 is YSLEER. The V end was cut by 3 bases, the J end by 0 bases, with 11 bases between.

The genes are TRBV10-3 and TRBJ1-2; TRBD1 agrees at 7 bases. Germline-derived CDR1 and CDR2 are ENHRY and SYGVKD. Unmatched junction bases numbered 2, after V lost 3 bases and J lost 1 base. This CDR3 region has 14 residues. DNA of the CDR3: TGTGCCATCAGTGAACAGGGGTATAACTATGGCTACACCTTC. As protein: CAISEQGYNYGYTF.

The V gene is TRBV18, the J gene TRBJ2-1; 9 bases line up with TRBD1. Germline CDR1 KGHSH, CDR2 LQKENI. The CDR3 runs 17 residues. The J segment lost 6 bases and the V segment lost 3 bases, leaving 12 bases of the junction unmatched. CDR3 DNA: TGTGCCAGCTCACCTTCGGCTCCCAGGACAGGGGTCAATGAGCAGTTCTTC. It codes for CASSPSAPRTGVNEQFF.

V is TRBV5-1 and J is TRBJ2-1; 14 nucleotides match TRBD2. V dropped 4 bases and J dropped 3; count of bases not matched to a gene: 9. Germline-derived CDR1 and CDR2 are SGHRS and YFSETQ. This CDR3 is 18 amino acids long. The CDR3 here is CASSPQLGLAGVYNEQFF. The CDR3 DNA reads TGCGCCAGCAGCCCCCAACTGGGACTAGCGGGAGTCTACAATGAGCAGTTCTTC.

The V gene is TRBV11-3, the J gene TRBJ2-2; D is uncertain. The CDR3 has 13 residues. Between the trimmed V and J ends, which lost 4 bases and 4 bases, there was a span of 7 bases. The germline V gene has CDR1 SGHNT and CDR2 YENEEA. CDR3 coding DNA: TGTGCCAGCAGCTCAAGGCTCACCGGGGAGCTGTTTTTT. It yields the protein CASSSRLTGELFF.